The rows below give T cell receptor beta chains drawn from one sample of a study of graft-versus-host responses after intestinal transplantation. Clones were sequenced by immunoSEQ multiplex PCR, and TCRdb holds only the in-frame ones, with some missing. Of about 70,000 clones detected, 94% appear once; the ten largest clones hold around 0.53%. No antigens are known for them. Sequencing used unstimulated CD8+ T cells sorted from spleen or lymph node cells, obtained before intestinal transplant. The receptors were gathered from a human donor who received an intestinal transplant. Each CDR3 is given with its conserved first and last residue. A D gene is named only where the DNA matches it firmly. Size values are once, few and many counts, or a class for expanded clones, and some rows have none.

J gene: TRBJ1-3
clone size: .
D gene: .
V gene: TRBV6-5
CDR3 protein: CASSYQGSSGNTIYF
CDR3 DNA: TGTGCCAGCAGTTATCAGGGTTCGTCTGGAAACACCATATATTTT

J gene: TRBJ1-1
clone size: .
D gene: .
V gene: TRBV27
CDR3 protein: CASGTTLNTEAFF
CDR3 DNA: TGTGCCAGCGGGACAACCCTGAACACTGAAGCTTTCTTT

J gene: TRBJ2-5
clone size: .
D gene: .
V gene: TRBV6-5
CDR3 protein: CASSSPPAGETQYF
CDR3 DNA: TGTGCCAGCAGTTCCCCCCCTGCGGGAGAGACCCAGTACTTC

J gene: TRBJ2-7
clone size: once
D gene: TRBD2
V gene: TRBV6-6
CDR3 protein: CASSNYSGRADEQYF
CDR3 DNA: TGTGCCAGCAGCAATTATAGCGGGAGGGCCGACGAGCAGTACTTC

J gene: TRBJ2-2
clone size: .
D gene: .
V gene: TRBV6-1
CDR3 protein: CASSEGETGELFF
CDR3 DNA: TGTGCCAGCAGTGAAGGAGAGACCGGGGAGCTGTTTTTT

J gene: TRBJ1-3
clone size: once
D gene: .
V gene: TRBV29-1
CDR3 protein: CSVAGVDSGNTIYF
CDR3 DNA: TGCAGCGTTGCTGGGGTAGACTCTGGAAACACCATATATTTT

J gene: TRBJ1-2
clone size: .
D gene: .
V gene: TRBV30
CDR3 protein: CAWSERQEIYGYTF
CDR3 DNA: TGTGCCTGGAGTGAACGGCAGGAGATCTATGGCTACACCTTC

J gene: TRBJ1-1
clone size: .
D gene: .
V gene: TRBV5-6
CDR3 protein: CASSTSLNTEAFF
CDR3 DNA: TGTGCCAGCTCGACTTCATTGAACACTGAAGCTTTCTTT

J gene: TRBJ2-1
clone size: .
D gene: .
V gene: TRBV5-1
CDR3 protein: CASSLESRGVAYNEQFF
CDR3 DNA: TGCGCCAGCAGCTTGGAATCGAGGGGGGTTGCGTACAATGAGCAGTTCTTC

J gene: TRBJ2-3
clone size: .
D gene: .
V gene: TRBV7-2
CDR3 protein: CASSLGLESTDTQYF
CDR3 DNA: TGTGCCAGCAGCTTAGGGCTGGAGAGCACAGATACGCAGTATTTT

J gene: TRBJ2-7
clone size: .
D gene: TRBD2
V gene: TRBV5-1
CDR3 protein: CASSLGSGGPYEQYF
CDR3 DNA: TGCGCCAGCAGCTTGGGATCGGGAGGGCCGTACGAGCAGTACTTC

J gene: TRBJ1-2
clone size: once
D gene: TRBD1
V gene: TRBV28
CDR3 protein: CASRLPGGSYGYTF
CDR3 DNA: TGTGCCAGCCGCCTACCAGGGGGCAGCTATGGCTACACCTTC

J gene: TRBJ2-2
clone size: .
D gene: .
V gene: TRBV5-1
CDR3 protein: CASSFPGELFF
CDR3 DNA: TGCGCCAGCAGCTTCCCCGGGGAGCTGTTTTTT

J gene: TRBJ2-7
clone size: .
D gene: .
V gene: TRBV6-5
CDR3 protein: CASTSSATRRYEQYF
CDR3 DNA: TGTGCCAGCACCTCCTCGGCCACAAGGCGCTACGAGCAGTACTTC

J gene: TRBJ2-7
clone size: .
D gene: .
V gene: TRBV11-1
CDR3 protein: CASSTRASWEEQYF
CDR3 DNA: TGTGCCAGCAGCACACGGGCTTCCTGGGAAGAGCAGTACTTC

J gene: TRBJ2-7
clone size: once
D gene: TRBD2
V gene: TRBV27
CDR3 protein: CASSSPVRETHEQYF
CDR3 DNA: TGTGCCAGCAGTTCCCCCGTGCGGGAGACCCACGAGCAGTACTTC

J gene: TRBJ2-5
clone size: .
D gene: TRBD1
V gene: TRBV6-5
CDR3 protein: CASNNPDRGETQYF
CDR3 DNA: TGTGCCAGCAATAACCCGGACAGGGGAGAGACCCAGTACTTC

J gene: TRBJ2-2
clone size: .
D gene: .
V gene: TRBV7-2
CDR3 protein: CASSSTKRSYSGELFF
CDR3 DNA: TGTGCCAGCAGCTCAACCAAGCGGAGTTACTCCGGGGAGCTGTTTTTT

J gene: TRBJ2-7
clone size: .
D gene: .
V gene: TRBV4-1
CDR3 protein: CASSQDLGAPSSYEQYF
CDR3 DNA: TGCGCCAGCAGCCAAGATCTAGGAGCCCCGAGCTCCTACGAGCAGTACTTC

J gene: TRBJ2-7
clone size: .
D gene: TRBD1
V gene: TRBV6-1
CDR3 protein: CASSTPTGADYEQYF
CDR3 DNA: TGTGCCAGCAGTACACCGACAGGGGCAGACTACGAGCAGTACTTC

J gene: TRBJ1-2
clone size: .
D gene: .
V gene: TRBV7-2
CDR3 protein: CASSLVVQGRVERGYTF
CDR3 DNA: TGTGCCAGCAGCTTAGTAGTGCAGGGCAGGGTCGAGCGTGGCTACACCTTC

J gene: TRBJ2-1
clone size: once
D gene: .
V gene: TRBV4-1
CDR3 protein: CASSLLGGNEQFF
CDR3 DNA: TGCGCCAGCAGCCTCTTAGGAGGCAATGAGCAGTTCTTC

J gene: TRBJ2-7
clone size: .
D gene: .
V gene: TRBV2
CDR3 protein: CASSETQGGSYEQYF
CDR3 DNA: TGTGCCAGCAGTGAAACCCAGGGAGGCTCCTACGAGCAGTACTTC

J gene: TRBJ2-7
clone size: .
D gene: .
V gene: TRBV28
CDR3 protein: CASSPIPGSYEQYF
CDR3 DNA: TGTGCCAGCAGCCCAATCCCGGGGTCCTACGAGCAGTACTTC

J gene: TRBJ2-7
clone size: .
D gene: TRBD1
V gene: TRBV4-1
CDR3 protein: CASSQLPGQDPLYEQYF
CDR3 DNA: TGCGCCAGCAGCCAACTTCCGGGACAGGACCCACTATACGAGCAGTACTTC

J gene: TRBJ2-7
clone size: .
D gene: .
V gene: TRBV5-6
CDR3 protein: CASSFFRDPVNEQYF
CDR3 DNA: TGTGCCAGCAGCTTCTTCCGGGACCCCGTAAACGAGCAGTACTTC

J gene: TRBJ2-3
clone size: .
D gene: TRBD1
V gene: TRBV28
CDR3 protein: CASSRRQGADTQYF
CDR3 DNA: TGTGCCAGCAGCCGGAGACAGGGGGCAGATACGCAGTATTTT

J gene: TRBJ1-4
clone size: .
D gene: TRBD1
V gene: TRBV29-1
CDR3 protein: CSVLDRGDEKLFF
CDR3 DNA: TGCAGCGTGCTGGACAGGGGAGATGAAAAACTGTTTTTT